This T cell receptor beta chain was sequenced for a study of T cell responses to AZD1222 COVID-19 vaccine. Study observations and caveats: Receipt of two AZD1222 doses was followed by a rise in Spike-specific TCR breadth and depth. Donors were mostly white British, more females; clonal diversity possibly underestimated.

V was trimmed by 0 bases and J by 0 bases, leaving 13 bases between them. This CDR3 spans 16 amino acids. CDR1 is SGHDT, CDR2 YYEEEE, per germline. On this clone: Its specificity is not known.

The repertoire was sequenced with immunoSEQ multiplex PCR; TCRdb's copy has only in-frame clones and lacks some. In the table there are around 70,000 clones, approximately 85% of which are singletons. The gene calls are TRBV5-6 and TRBJ2-7; no firm D call. This receptor was obtained from an adult in good health. This sample comprised peripheral blood, obtained on day 0 of MenACWY control vaccination. This CDR3 is CASSLEVSVYSYEQYF. CDR3 nucleotides: TGTGCCAGCAGCTTGGAGGTCTCAGTTTACTCCTACGAGCAGTACTTC.